This passage covers 9 T cell receptor beta chains from one sample sequenced in a study of cytomegalovirus exposure and HLA in healthy donors. Profiling relied on immunoSEQ multiplex PCR, and the TCRdb table lists in-frame clones only, not all of them. Altogether over 250,000 clones are present, roughly nine tenths being singletons, with the ten largest covering approximately 1%. Sequencing was performed on PBMCs. These receptors came from a woman in her thirties in good health and CMV-seropositive.

This clone was picked up one time. The rearrangement joins TRBV30 to TRBJ1-1; TRBD1 is a possible D gene (5 bases). The V gene lost 1 base and the J gene lost 5 bases, with 14 bases spanning the gap. The CDR3 is 14 residues long. Germline loops: CDR1 GTSNPN, CDR2 SVGIG (reference sequence). The CDR3 nucleotides are TGTGCCTGGAGTGGGGACCTACGGAGGACTGAAGCTTTCTTT. This sequence encodes CAWSGDLRRTEAFF.

The rearrangement links TRBV6-4 to TRBJ2-3; the match to TRBD1 covers 9 bases. V trimming: 6 bases; J trimming: 5 bases; junction bases outside the gene matches: 12. In germline, CDR1 is MRHNA, CDR2 SNTAGT. There are 16 residues in the CDR3. The CDR3 coding sequence is TGTGCCAGCAGCGGAGGCCCGGGACAGGGACGAGATACGCAGTATTTT. As protein: CASSGGPGQGRDTQYF.

The chain carries TRBV7-2 and TRBJ2-7, with D tentatively TRBD2 (6 bases). The ends were cut back, 6 bases at V and 1 base at J, with 16 bases in the middle. In germline, CDR1 is SGHTA, CDR2 FQGNSA. The CDR3 extends over 15 amino acids. The chain's CDR3 is CASSADVTRSYEQYF. DNA for the CDR3: TGTGCCAGCAGTGCCGACGTGACTAGATCCTACGAGCAGTACTTC.

This rearrangement joins TRBV30 to TRBJ2-2; 8 bases agree with TRBD2. The CDR3 spans 14 residues. The germline CDR1 and CDR2 sequences are GTSNPN and SVGIG (reference sequence). Trimming at V came to 3 bases and at J to 3 bases, leaving 3 bases not matched to a gene. The CDR3 DNA reads TGTGCCTGGAGCCCGGGACTAGACACCGGGGAGCTGTTTTTT. This encodes CAWSPGLDTGELFF.

This chain connects TRBV27 to TRBJ1-2; D is perhaps TRBD1 (6 bases). CDR1 is MNHEY, CDR2 SMNVEV, per germline (reference sequence). V lost 7 bases and J lost 5, with 17 bases in between. This CDR3 region has 14 residues. This chain's CDR3 is CASTSNPTGYGYTF. The DNA of the CDR3 is TGTGCCAGCACCTCAAACCCGACAGGATATGGCTACACCTTC.

The J gene is TRBJ2-1, the V gene TRBV11-3; 10 bases are a match to TRBD2. There are 17 residues in the CDR3. CDR1 is SGHNT and CDR2 is YENEEA in the germline V gene. V shed 1 base and J 7 bases; nucleotides not matched to a gene: 10. The CDR3 DNA reads as TGTGCCAGCAGCTTAGCAGCGGGAGGGCCGGGAGGGAATGAGCAGTTCTTC. Amino acid sequence: CASSLAAGGPGGNEQFF.

The rearrangement links TRBV27 to TRBJ1-1; a possible D gene is TRBD1 (5 bases). Germline CDR1 MNHEY, CDR2 SMNVEV (reference sequence). This CDR3 contains 14 residues. V gave up 6 bases and J gave up 4 bases, with 15 bases separating them. The CDR3 DNA reads TGTGCCAGCAGCCCTAGAGGGGTTTCCACTGAAGCTTTCTTT. Its protein product is CASSPRGVSTEAFF.

The rearrangement joins TRBV28 to TRBJ2-7, with a weak D call TRBD1 (5 bases). The CDR3 consists of 14 residues. The V and J ends lost 3 bases and 6 bases respectively, with 15 bases between them. Per the germline V gene, CDR1 is MDHEN and CDR2 is SYDVKM. In DNA, the CDR3 is TGTGCCAGCAGTTTCGCACAGGATTTAGGCGAGCAGTACTTC. It is translated as CASSFAQDLGEQYF.

This clone was picked up one time. The chain links TRBV28 to TRBJ1-1; D remains unclear. This CDR3 region has 13 residues. V was cut by 5 bases and J by 1 base, with 8 bases left in between. The germline CDR1 and CDR2 sequences are MDHEN and SYDVKM. CDR3 residues: CASSEPANTEAFF. DNA of the CDR3: TGTGCCAGCAGTGAGCCGGCGAACACTGAAGCTTTCTTT.